The 24 T cell receptor beta chains below all came from one sample that was sequenced in a study of blood T cell repertoires in COVID-19. Sequenced by immunoSEQ multiplex PCR; TCRdb stores in-frame clones only, minus some. The sample holds under 200,000 clones, just under 80% seen once. Sequencing used peripheral blood. All receptors derive from a man in his 70s with active or convalescent COVID-19.

The table lists this clone with many counts. The chain links TRBV3-1 (or the pseudogene TRBV3-2) to TRBJ1-1; the D gene is possibly TRBD1 (6 bases). Trimming removed 4 bases from V and 4 bases from J, with 13 bases in between. This CDR3 comprises 14 residues. Looked up from germline, CDR1 is LGHDT and CDR2 is YNNKEL (reference sequence). This CDR3 reads CASSLTPGATEAFF. The DNA for the CDR3 is TGTGCCAGCAGCCTAACACCAGGGGCCACTGAAGCTTTCTTT.

CDR3 residues: CASSVGMNTEAFF. In DNA form, the CDR3 reads TGTGCCAGCAGCGTAGGTATGAACACTGAAGCTTTCTTT. The rearrangement uses TRBV9 and TRBJ1-1; D is unresolved. V lost 0 bases and J 0 bases, leaving 3 bases between the germline ends. The CDR3 is made up of 13 amino acids. Germline V gives CDR1 SGDLS, CDR2 YYNGEE.

This sequence joins TRBV7-2 and TRBJ1-5; D might be TRBD1 (5 bases). The V and J ends lost 1 base and 7 bases respectively, with 11 bases between them. Germline CDR1 reads SGHTA; CDR2 reads FQGNSA. The CDR3 is 14 residues long. In nucleotides, the CDR3 is TGTGCCAGCAGCTTAGGATCAGGGTTCCAGCCCCAGCATTTT. Residues: CASSLGSGFQPQHF.

In its sample, this clone was seen many times. The chain joins TRBV10-1 to TRBJ1-1; D gene unclear. The V gene's germline CDR1 is WNHNN and CDR2 SYGVQD (reference sequence). The V end lost 0 bases, the J end lost 4 bases, and 9 bases lay between the germline ends. The CDR3 sequence is 14 residues long. CDR3 residues: CASSESAGSTEAFF. In nucleotides, the CDR3 is TGCGCCAGCAGTGAGTCGGCGGGATCCACTGAAGCTTTCTTT.

J is TRBJ2-2 and V is TRBV4-2, with 10 positions matching TRBD2. This CDR3 has 18 residues. Per germline, CDR1 LGHNA and CDR2 YNFKEQ. After removal of 4 bases from V and 5 bases from J, the junction contained 13 bases not matched to a gene. DNA for the CDR3: TGTGCCAGCAGCCCCCAGAGCGGGGGGGCCTTGGGGACCGGGGAGCTGTTTTTT. Residues: CASSPQSGGALGTGELFF.

V usage is TRBV18 and J usage is TRBJ2-2, with 7 bases aligning to TRBD1. The germline CDR1 and CDR2 sequences are KGHSH and LQKENI. Germline trimming cut 5 bases from V and 6 bases from J; bases unmatched to any gene: 6. The CDR3 totals 14 residues. The CDR3 DNA follows: TGTGCCAGCTCAGAAGACAGGGAGCCCGGGGAGCTGTTTTTT. Its protein is CASSEDREPGELFF.

The CDR3 loop reads CASSLTAAGQGARGYTF. DNA for the CDR3: TGTGCCAGCAGTTTAACAGCCGCGGGACAGGGGGCGAGAGGCTACACCTTC. The chain joins TRBV27 to TRBJ1-2; TRBD1 agrees at 12 bases. Trimming took 2 bases from V and 8 from J; bases not matched to a gene: 12. CDR1 is MNHEY, CDR2 SMNVEV, per germline (reference sequence). The CDR3 totals 17 residues.

CDR3 DNA sequence: TGTGCCAGCAGCCGCGGACCGGGACAGGGCGGCCAGCCCCAGCATTTT. Protein: CASSRGPGQGGQPQHF. The chain joins TRBV3-1 (or the pseudogene TRBV3-2) to TRBJ1-5; 9 positions match TRBD1. V trimming: 4 bases; J trimming: 7 bases; junction bases outside the gene matches: 11. Looked up from germline, CDR1 is LGHDT and CDR2 is YNNKEL (reference sequence). The CDR3 runs to 16 residues.

The J gene is TRBJ1-1, the V gene TRBV4-1, with D tentatively TRBD1 (5 bases). Germline loops: CDR1 MGHRA, CDR2 YSYEKL. With 0 bases removed from V and 1 base from J, the gap between germline ends came to 15 bases. This CDR3 has 17 amino acids. CDR3 loop: CASSQDGADRPNTEAFF. In nucleotides, the CDR3 is TGCGCCAGCAGCCAAGATGGGGCGGACCGCCCGAACACTGAAGCTTTCTTT.

This clone was observed once. The CDR3 loop is CASSLRRVEEKLFF. The DNA for the CDR3 is TGCGCCAGCAGCTTGCGCAGGGTTGAAGAAAAACTGTTTTTT. The chain uses TRBV5-1 and TRBJ1-4; a weak D match, TRBD1 (5 bases). Per the germline V gene, CDR1 is SGHRS and CDR2 is YFSETQ. The CDR3 is made up of 14 amino acids. V lost 1 base and J lost 8, with 12 bases in between.

This clone was seen once. The gene calls are TRBV4-1 and TRBJ1-6, with 10 bases aligning to TRBD1. The CDR3 sequence is 18 residues long. V was pared by 0 bases and J by 6 bases, with 8 bases of the junction left unmatched. From germline, CDR1 is MGHRA and CDR2 YSYEKL. The CDR3 region has the DNA TGCGCCAGCAGCCAAGAGACAGGGGGCGTCACCGGTAATTCACCCCTCCACTTT. Protein product: CASSQETGGVTGNSPLHF.

Only a few counts were recorded for this clone. The chain has TRBV2 and TRBJ1-1, with 11 bases aligning to TRBD1. This CDR3 spans 13 amino acids. V was clipped by 8 bases and J by 4 bases; unmatched bases: 3. CDR1 and CDR2 from the germline V gene are SNHLY and FYNNEI. The CDR3 loop reads CASHGTGGTEAFF. The CDR3 DNA sequence: TGTGCCAGCCACGGGACAGGGGGCACTGAAGCTTTCTTT.

The chain employs TRBV6-2 or TRBV6-3 and TRBJ2-5; 9 bases line up with TRBD1. J gave up 7 bases and V 6 bases, and 6 bases lay outside the gene matches. CDR1 is MNHEY and CDR2 is SVGEGT in the germline V gene. This CDR3 is 13 amino acids long. CDR3 amino acids: CASSLTGGGTQYF. The CDR3 region has the DNA TGTGCCAGCAGCCTAACAGGGGGCGGGACCCAGTACTTC.

CDR3: CASSTRTSGAYEQYF. The CDR3 nucleotides read TGTGCCAGCAGCACCCGGACTAGCGGGGCCTACGAGCAGTACTTC. The gene calls are TRBV5-4 and TRBJ2-7; 12 bases agree with TRBD2. In germline, CDR1 is SGHNT, CDR2 YYREEE (reference sequence). Trimming at V came to 4 bases and at J to 2 bases, leaving 4 bases not matched to a gene. This CDR3 is built from 15 residues.

This clone was picked up many times. The sample holds other DNA sequences that translate to the same CDR3. The rearrangement uses TRBV5-4 and TRBJ2-1; the match to TRBD2 covers 15 bases. Germline lookup yields CDR1 SGHNT and CDR2 YYREEE (reference sequence). The junction had 4 bases not matched to a gene; V was cut back by 3 bases and J by 9 bases. The CDR3 consists of 15 residues. CDR3 loop: CASSSGLAGGGEQFF. The CDR3 bases are TGTGCCAGCAGCTCTGGACTAGCGGGGGGGGGTGAGCAGTTCTTC.

This clone was seen a handful of times. The gene calls are TRBV30 and TRBJ1-2; no definite D call. In germline, CDR1 is GTSNPN, CDR2 SVGIG (reference sequence). This CDR3 has 14 residues. V lost 4 bases and J 6 bases, leaving 18 bases between the germline ends. The DNA for the CDR3 is TGTGCCTGGACTCTAGAGGCGTTTTGGGATGGCTACACCTTC. Translation: CAWTLEAFWDGYTF.

The chain links TRBV6-5 to TRBJ1-4; D unresolved. This CDR3 comprises 12 residues. Germline CDR1 is MNHEY and CDR2 is SVGAGI. Deletions cut 8 bases from V and 8 bases from J, with 12 bases between. CDR3 coding DNA: TGTGCCAGCGGGCCTCCGGGGGAAAAACTGTTTTTT. It specifies CASGPPGEKLFF.

The chain carries TRBV6-1 and TRBJ1-5, with D unresolved. The V gene lost 1 base and the J gene lost 5 bases, with 9 bases spanning the gap. This CDR3 has 14 residues. CDR1 is MNHNS, CDR2 SASEGT, per germline. The CDR3, as DNA: TGTGCCAGCAGTGAAGGCGGGAGTTATCAGCCCCAGCATTTT. Protein sequence: CASSEGGSYQPQHF.

This chain uses TRBV10-1 with TRBJ1-3; 7 nucleotides agree with TRBD1. V lost 7 bases, J lost 4 bases, and 7 bases stayed unmatched. Germline CDR1 and CDR2: WNHNN and SYGVQD (reference sequence). This CDR3 is built from 14 residues. CDR3 DNA sequence: TGCGCCAGCACTCCGACAGGGATCGGAAACACCATATATTTT. Translation gives CASTPTGIGNTIYF.

V and J are TRBV6-5 and TRBJ2-5; D might be TRBD1 (6 bases). With 10 bases removed from V and 5 bases from J, the gap between germline ends came to 17 bases. The germline gives CDR1 MNHEY, CDR2 SVGAGI. The CDR3 is made up of 13 amino acids. The CDR3 bases are TGTGCCACCAACCGAGGGGGTACGGAGACCCAGTACTTC. The encoded protein is CATNRGGTETQYF.

The rearrangement links TRBV6-5 to TRBJ1-3; 7 nucleotides agree with TRBD1. Germline trimming cut 6 bases from V and 1 base from J; bases unmatched to any gene: 3. Looked up from germline, CDR1 is MNHEY and CDR2 is SVGAGI. The CDR3 consists of 14 residues. CDR3 region: CASRKQGSGNTIYF. CDR3 DNA: TGTGCCAGCAGGAAACAGGGGTCTGGAAACACCATATATTTT.

This clone was seen a few times. The J gene is TRBJ1-5, the V gene TRBV30; 9 nucleotides match TRBD1. CDR3 length: 15 residues. Unmatched junction bases numbered 8, after V lost 3 bases and J lost 5 bases. Germline V CDR1 and CDR2: GTSNPN, SVGIG (reference sequence). The CDR3 region has the DNA TGTGCCTGGAGAGAACAGGGGGCTACCCATCAGCCCCAGCATTTT. This encodes CAWREQGATHQPQHF.

This chain uses TRBV30 with TRBJ1-6; D call uncertain. The V end was cut by 3 bases, the J end by 6 bases, with 9 bases between. This CDR3 contains 13 residues. Germline CDR1 reads GTSNPN; CDR2 reads SVGIG (reference sequence). The CDR3 DNA sequence: TGTGCCTGGAGCCGGGGAAGTAATTCACCCCTCCACTTT. This sequence encodes CAWSRGSNSPLHF.

The chain employs TRBV6-5 and TRBJ2-5, with a weak D call TRBD1 (6 bases). V shed 6 bases and J shed 5 bases, with 10 bases lying between them. The CDR3 is 12 amino acids. Germline assignment: CDR1 MNHEY and CDR2 SVGAGI. CDR3 region: CASRGQGETQYF. In DNA, the CDR3 is TGTGCCAGCAGAGGGCAGGGGGAGACCCAGTACTTC.